This TCR beta chain was sequenced during a study of T cell changes during pregnancy in multiple sclerosis. The CDR3 consists of 14 residues. V dropped 0 bases and J dropped 4; count of bases not matched to a gene: 5. Per the germline V gene, CDR1 is GTSNPN and CDR2 is SVGIG (reference sequence). The table came from immunoSEQ multiplex PCR; TCRdb's copy has only in-frame clones and leaves some out. The sample lists tens of thousands of clones; 92% were seen once. The source was peripheral blood, collected in the first trimester of pregnancy. This chain connects TRBV30 to TRBJ2-5; 7 bases map to TRBD2. This clonotype originated in a female donor in good health, enrolled as a control in a pregnancy study. CDR3 region: CAWSVMGRGETQYF. The DNA for the CDR3 is TGTGCCTGGAGTGTAATGGGGAGGGGAGAGACCCAGTACTTC.